A single T cell receptor beta chain is shown here with its context. This entry is derived from a study of T cell changes during pregnancy in multiple sclerosis. The table came from immunoSEQ multiplex PCR; TCRdb's copy has only in-frame clones and leaves some out. The top ten hold 0.65% to 1% of the sample, which has about 68,000 clones, about 89% seen once. This material consisted of peripheral blood, taken in the second trimester of pregnancy. The TCR sequence derives from a female donor with multiple sclerosis, enrolled in a pregnancy study.

The CDR3 bases are TGTGCCACGTCCCGGAGGGGCTCTGGGGCCAACGTCCTGACTTTC. It specifies CATSRRGSGANVLTF. The chain has TRBV19 and TRBJ2-6; D is possibly TRBD2 (6 bases). The V end lost 10 bases, the J end lost 0 bases, and 13 bases lay between the germline ends. Germline V gene data show CDR1 as LNHDA and CDR2 as SQIVND (reference sequence). The CDR3 has 15 amino acids.